A selection of T cell receptor beta chains follows, all from one sample in a study of T cells after yellow fever vaccination. TCRdb re-called the 5' RACE reads through MiXCR, storing one row per CDR3 protein. The table records hundreds of thousands of distinct CDR3 sequences, 18% of them present only once. Material: PBMCs, obtained before the yellow fever booster vaccination. These TCRs come from a man younger than 35 who received the YFV17D yellow fever vaccine. The CDR3 runs from the conserved cysteine through the conserved F or W. Fields, in order: D gene, V gene, J gene, clone size, CDR3 DNA, CDR3 protein. D genes are given only for firm matches. Clone size appears in some rows only: once, few, many, or a class for an expanded clone.

TRBD1	TRBV6-5	TRBJ1-2	few	TGTGCCAGCAGGTCGACAGGGACAAACTATGGCTACACCTTC	CASRSTGTNYGYTF
-	TRBV20-1	TRBJ1-5	few	TGCAGTGCTGGGGTCGACGGTGACAATCAGCCCCAGCATTTT	CSAGVDGDNQPQHF
TRBD1	TRBV7-9	TRBJ2-2	few	TGTGCCAGCAGCGCGCCGGGACAGTCCTCCCCCGGGGAGCTGTTTTTT	CASSAPGQSSPGELFF
-	TRBV6-5	TRBJ2-4	-	TGTGCCAGCAGTCCGCAGGGGTCCAAAAACATTCAGTACTTC	CASSPQGSKNIQYF
-	TRBV19	TRBJ1-1	-	TGTGCCAGTAGTATGGAGGGGTACACTGAAGCTTTCTTT	CASSMEGYTEAFF
TRBD1	TRBV28	TRBJ2-5	-	TGTGCCAGCAGTTGGCAGGGGGCGCGGGAGACCCAGTACTTC	CASSWQGARETQYF
TRBD1	TRBV7-8	TRBJ2-7	-	TGTGCCAGCAGCAGAGGGACAGGGGACTACGAGCAGTACTTC	CASSRGTGDYEQYF
TRBD2	TRBV7-2	TRBJ2-3	few	TGTGCCAGCAGTTTCGGACTAGCGGATAGCACAGATACGCAGTATTTT	CASSFGLADSTDTQYF
-	TRBV20-1	TRBJ2-1	-	TGCAGTGCTAGGGAGACAGCGTACAATGAGCAGTTCTTC	CSARETAYNEQFF
TRBD2	TRBV6-2/TRBV6-3	TRBJ2-1	-	TGTGCCAGCAGTCGACGCGGACTAGCGGCATACAATGAGCAGTTCTTC	CASSRRGLAAYNEQFF
-	TRBV27	TRBJ2-1	many	TGTGCCAGCAGTCCAAAGGGGAATGAGCAGTTCTTC	CASSPKGNEQFF
TRBD1	TRBV7-8	TRBJ2-7	few	TGTGCCAGCAGCTTACCCGCCAGGGGGCCCTACGAGCAGTACTTC	CASSLPARGPYEQYF
-	TRBV5-1	TRBJ2-5	many	TGCGCCAGCAGCTTGGACGGACGGGAAGAGACCCAGTACTTC	CASSLDGREETQYF
-	TRBV20-1	TRBJ1-2	many	TGCAGGCCCCCCAACTATGGCTACACCTTC	CRPPNYGYTF
TRBD2	TRBV5-1	TRBJ2-1	few	TGCGCCAGCAGCTTGGCGACTAGCGGGGGCAGGGGCTCCTACAATGAGCAGTTCTTC	CASSLATSGGRGSYNEQFF
TRBD1	TRBV24-1	TRBJ2-5	few	TGTGCCACCAGTGATCCACGAGGGGGCGGCGAGACCCAGTACTTC	CATSDPRGGGETQYF
TRBD1	TRBV20-1	TRBJ2-7	-	TGCAGTGGACTTACAGGGGGGCAGACCCGACCGAGGAGGGAGCAGTACTTC	CSGLTGGQTRPRREQYF
-	TRBV6-5	TRBJ2-1	-	TGTGCCAGCAGTTACCGTTGGGACCCCGTAAATGAGCAGTTCTTC	CASSYRWDPVNEQFF
-	TRBV4-3	TRBJ2-3	few	TGCGCCAGCAGCCACCCGGACACCACAGATACGCAGTATTTT	CASSHPDTTDTQYF
-	TRBV21-1	TRBJ2-7	few	TGTGCCAGCAGCAAATGGGGGTACGAGCAGTACTTC	CASSKWGYEQYF
-	TRBV5-1	TRBJ2-1	few	TGCGCCAGCAGCTTGTCCAGGGGGGATGAGCAGTTCTTC	CASSLSRGDEQFF
-	TRBV7-2	TRBJ2-2	-	TGTGCCAGCAGTAGAGGGGGGACCGGGGAGCTGTTTTTT	CASSRGGTGELFF
TRBD1	TRBV29-1	TRBJ2-7	few	TGCAGCGTTCTGCGGACAGGGCAAGAGCAGTACTTC	CSVLRTGQEQYF
-	TRBV15	TRBJ2-5	-	TGTGCCACCAGCAGAGATCGGGCCGGTTCTGGGGGAGAGACCCAGTACTTC	CATSRDRAGSGGETQYF
-	TRBV5-1	TRBJ2-7	-	TGCGCCAGCAGCTTGTGGTTACAGGGAAACTACGAGCAGTACTTC	CASSLWLQGNYEQYF
-	TRBV12-3/TRBV12-4	TRBJ1-2	-	TGTGCCAGCAGTTTAGCGCGGCCAGAGCGCTATGGCTACACCTTC	CASSLARPERYGYTF
TRBD1	TRBV24-1	TRBJ1-6	few	TGTGCCACCAGTGATACTGGGACAGGTTCACCCCTCCACTTT	CATSDTGTGSPLHF
-	TRBV7-2	TRBJ1-1	many	TGTGCCAGCAGCTTGCGACTGAAGAACACTGAAGCTTTCTTT	CASSLRLKNTEAFF
TRBD1	TRBV7-9	TRBJ1-4	-	TGTGCCAGCAGCTCGACAGGGCGGCGTGAAAAACTGTTTTTT	CASSSTGRREKLFF
-	TRBV6-2/TRBV6-3	TRBJ1-6	few	TGTGCCAGCAGTGAGGACAGTTATTCACCCCTCCACTTT	CASSEDSYSPLHF
-	TRBV20-1	TRBJ2-4	few	TGCAGTGCGAGGTGGGGGGAGGACATTCAGTACTTC	CSARWGEDIQYF
-	TRBV20-1	TRBJ1-2	-	TGCAGTGCTAGAGATCCGGGGCAGGAAAACTATGGCTACACCTTC	CSARDPGQENYGYTF
TRBD2	TRBV3-1	TRBJ2-5	once	TGTGCCAGCAGCCGCCGCTCGGGACTAGCGGGGGGGCGGGAGACCCAGTACTTC	CASSRRSGLAGGRETQYF
TRBD2	TRBV24-1	TRBJ2-3	-	TGTGCCACCAGTGATTCTAGCGGGGGGAGCACAGATACGCAGTATTTT	CATSDSSGGSTDTQYF
-	TRBV27	TRBJ1-5	many	TGTGCCAGCAGTTTGGCGGGGCTGGATCAGCCCCAGCATTTT	CASSLAGLDQPQHF
-	TRBV9	TRBJ1-1	few	TGTGCCAGCAGCGAAATTCCGAACACTGAAGCTTTCTTT	CASSEIPNTEAFF
-	TRBV12-3/TRBV12-4	TRBJ2-1	-	TGTGCCAGCAGTCCCAGGGGAGTTGAGCAGTTCTTC	CASSPRGVEQFF
TRBD1	TRBV5-1	TRBJ2-3	many	TGCGCCAGCAGCGAGGGACAGGAAACAGATACGCAGTATTTT	CASSEGQETDTQYF
TRBD2	TRBV20-1	TRBJ2-3	few	TGCAGTGCTAGAGATCTTGCGGGGGGCACAGATACGCAGTATTTT	CSARDLAGGTDTQYF
-	TRBV12-3/TRBV12-4	TRBJ2-3	few	TGTGCCAGCAGTGTAGCCCAGGCAGATACGCAGTATTTT	CASSVAQADTQYF
-	TRBV10-3	TRBJ1-2	few	TGTGCCATCAGTGCGGGGATTAACTATGGCTACACCTTC	CAISAGINYGYTF
-	TRBV11-3	TRBJ2-3	-	TGTGCCAGCAGCGGAGGACTCGGGGTGGTAGATACGCAGTATTTT	CASSGGLGVVDTQYF
TRBD1	TRBV7-2	TRBJ1-2	-	TGTGCCAGCAGCTACCCGGGACAGGGATTTAGGGATGGCTACACCTTC	CASSYPGQGFRDGYTF
-	TRBV29-1	TRBJ2-7	-	TGCAGCGTTGTGAGGACGGGACGCCCCTACGAGCAGTACTTC	CSVVRTGRPYEQYF
TRBD2	TRBV5-4	TRBJ2-3	-	TGTGCCAGCAGCTCGGGACTACCCCTCACAGATACGCAGTATTTT	CASSSGLPLTDTQYF
-	TRBV4-3	TRBJ2-1	few	TGCGCCAGCAGCCAAGAAACCCGGCAGGGTGGTTACAATGAGCAGTTCTTC	CASSQETRQGGYNEQFF
-	TRBV6-2/TRBV6-3	TRBJ1-1	-	TGTGCCAGCAGTTACACGGCGGGGGAGTCGCGGACCACTGAAGCTTTCTTT	CASSYTAGESRTTEAFF
-	TRBV29-1	TRBJ1-2	-	TGCAGCGTTGTGGAGGAGGAAGCATATGGCTACACCTTC	CSVVEEEAYGYTF
-	TRBV5-1	TRBJ2-5	few	TGCGCCAGCAGCTTGGGCACCCGGGATCGCCAAGAGACCCAGTACTTC	CASSLGTRDRQETQYF
-	TRBV15	TRBJ2-3	-	TGTGCCACCAAGGTCAGAGCTGGTAATACGCAGTATTTT	CATKVRAGNTQYF
TRBD2	TRBV9	TRBJ2-1	-	TGTGCCAGCAGCGTCGGGGGGGATCCGGCGTATGAGCAGTTCTTC	CASSVGGDPAYEQFF
-	TRBV28	TRBJ2-1	few	TGTGCCAGCAGCGTACGGGGGGCAGGGGGCATCGATGAGCAGTTCTTC	CASSVRGAGGIDEQFF
-	TRBV7-3	TRBJ2-5	few	TGTGCCAGCAGCTTAAATCCGGGGGCGCGTGAGACCCAGTACTTC	CASSLNPGARETQYF
-	TRBV7-7	TRBJ2-1	few	TGTGCTAGCAGCTTAGATCTGTCCTACAATGAGCAGTTCTTC	CASSLDLSYNEQFF
TRBD1	TRBV7-8	TRBJ2-7	-	TGTGCCAGCACCCCCTTCATTCGGACAGGGGGGTACGAGCAGTACTTC	CASTPFIRTGGYEQYF
-	TRBV12-3/TRBV12-4	TRBJ2-7	many	TGTGCCAGCAGTTTCCAGGGGAGCTCCTACGAGCAGTACTTC	CASSFQGSSYEQYF
TRBD2	TRBV19	TRBJ2-3	-	TGTGCCAGTTACGGACTACTAGCGGGGGGTCGCGACGGCCCAGATACGCAGTATTTT	CASYGLLAGGRDGPDTQYF
-	TRBV7-8	TRBJ2-5	-	TGTGCCAGCAGCGACAGGTCGTACCAAGATACCCAGTACTTC	CASSDRSYQDTQYF
-	TRBV12-3/TRBV12-4	TRBJ2-5	-	TGTGCCAGCAGCACGACACAGGGTTCGACCCAGTACTTC	CASSTTQGSTQYF